These 30 T cell receptor beta chains share one sample of origin, sequenced in a study of low-dose radiotherapy and immunotherapy resistance in tumors. As to time point: before trial treatment. TRAV and TRBV primers primed cDNA for both TCRalpha and TCRbeta. TCRs were put through 20 PCR cycles of amplification with Phusion. A constant-region primer and the V-primer adapter served as the primer pair. TCRdb re-derived calls from the reads in MiXCR, one entry per CDR3 protein. This table holds around 64,000 distinct CDR3 sequences, around a quarter found once. Sequenced here: PBMCs, sampled before treatment. The receptors originated from a male donor with rectosigmoid adenocarcinoma.

The genes are TRBV27 and TRBJ1-1; perhaps TRBD1 as D (5 bases). CDR1 is MNHEY, CDR2 SMNVEV, per germline (reference sequence). CDR3 length equals 15 residues. The V end lost 7 bases, the J end lost 0 bases, and 15 bases lay between the germline ends. The CDR3 DNA follows: TGTGCCAGCAAGGACGGGGGAGGGATGAACACTGAAGCTTTCTTT. Protein product: CASKDGGGMNTEAFF.

In this sample, this clonotype turned up many times. This chain connects TRBV6-2 or TRBV6-3 to TRBJ2-4; the match to TRBD1 covers 7 bases. This CDR3 has 18 residues. The junction had 9 bases not matched to a gene; V was cut back by 0 bases and J by 1 base. CDR1 and CDR2 from the germline V gene are MNHEY and SVGEGT. Written as DNA, the CDR3 is TGTGCCAGCAGTTACTCGATCCAAGAGGGGGCGGCCAAAAACATTCAGTACTTC. Residues: CASSYSIQEGAAKNIQYF.

This clonotype was detected only a few times. The V gene is TRBV29-1, the J gene TRBJ2-3, with D uncertain. This CDR3 spans 13 amino acids. V was clipped by 7 bases and J by 6 bases, with 17 bases between them. The germline V gene encodes CDR1 SQVTM and CDR2 ANQGSEA. The CDR3 coding sequence is TGCAGCGGGATAGTGGTGATAGGGGATACGCAGTATTTT. This translates into CSGIVVIGDTQYF.

Details on this clonotype: A far larger clone lies a single base away; this is likely a read error. The J gene is TRBJ2-1, the V gene TRBV3-1, with TRBD1 matching over 8 bases. Trimming at V came to 1 base and at J to 10 bases, leaving 6 bases not matched to a gene. Germline lookup yields CDR1 LGHDT and CDR2 YNNKEL (reference sequence). The CDR3 totals 14 residues. The CDR3 DNA reads TGTGCCAGCAGCCAAGGACAGGGGTCCTACGAGCAGTTCTTC. This sequence encodes CASSQGQGSYEQFF.

Concerning this clonotype: With a far larger clone one base away, a read error is the likely cause. The chain employs TRBV6-2 or TRBV6-3 and TRBJ2-7; D is ambiguous. This CDR3 contains 11 residues. Germline V gene lookup returns CDR1 MNHEY and CDR2 SVGEGT. V dropped 8 bases and J dropped 2 bases, with 7 bases sitting between them. In nucleotides, the CDR3 is TGTGCCAGCGGTTTGGCCTACGAGCAGTACTTC. This sequence encodes CASGLAYEQYF.

This clonotype was counted once. The CDR3 here is CASSPSGQSGTGEQYF. CDR3 coding DNA: TGTGCCAGCTCACCATCGGGACAGAGCGGCACCGGGGAGCAGTACTTC. The chain carries TRBV18 and TRBJ2-7, with 7 bases matching TRBD1. Germline assignment: CDR1 KGHSH and CDR2 LQKENI. V lost 2 bases and J lost 7; bases outside the gene matches: 14. The CDR3 loop spans 16 amino acids.

This clonotype was observed many times. The chain combines TRBV20-1 with TRBJ2-3; 8 bases are shared with TRBD2. J gave up 2 bases and V 3 bases, and 10 bases lay outside the gene matches. This CDR3 contains 16 residues. Germline lookup yields CDR1 DFQATT and CDR2 SNEGSKA (reference sequence). The CDR3 DNA reads as TGCAGTGCTAGCCTCTTTGTAGCGGGGCTCACAGATACGCAGTATTTT. As protein: CSASLFVAGLTDTQYF.

This clonotype was picked up one time. A far larger clone is only one base removed, so a read error is likely. The V gene is TRBV5-3, the J gene TRBJ2-2; the D gene could be TRBD1 or TRBD2 (5 bases each). TRBV5-3 is flagged as an ORF with uncertain function. The CDR3 has 15 residues. This CDR3 reads CASSFAGINTGEQFF. CDR3 coding DNA: TGTGCCAGCAGCTTCGCAGGGATAAACACCGGGGAGCAGTTTTTT.

The sample holds a few counts of this clonotype. The chain is built from TRBV2 and TRBJ1-2; TRBD1 aligns across 8 bases. Trimming removed 6 bases from V and 1 base from J; junction bases left unmatched: 7. The CDR3 length is 15 residues. The germline CDR1 and CDR2 sequences are SNHLY and FYNNEI. CDR3 sequence reads: CASRNGQGRNYGYTF. Written as DNA, the CDR3 is TGTGCCAGCAGGAATGGACAGGGCCGTAACTATGGCTACACCTTC.

Comments on this clonotype: It differs at one base from a far larger clone, so likely a read error. The chain recombines TRBV11-2 with TRBJ1-4; 7 nucleotides match TRBD1. Germline V lookup: CDR1 SGHAT, CDR2 FQNNGV. This CDR3 comprises 14 residues. The DNA for the CDR3 is TGTGCCAACAGCTTAATACAGGGGAGGGAAAAACTGTTTTTT. Protein: CANSLIQGREKLFF.

Many counts were recorded for this clonotype. The gene calls are TRBV7-9 and TRBJ1-4, with D tentatively TRBD1 (6 bases). CDR3 length equals 13 residues. Between the trimmed V and J ends, which lost 5 bases and 4 bases, there was a span of 8 bases. The germline gives CDR1 SEHNR, CDR2 FQNEAQ (reference sequence). The CDR3 is CASSRQDNEKLFF. CDR3 sequence (DNA): TGTGCCAGCAGCAGACAGGATAATGAAAAACTGTTTTTT.

The rearrangement links TRBV28 to TRBJ2-1; 9 bases fit TRBD2. Germline V gene lookup returns CDR1 MDHEN and CDR2 SYDVKM. The CDR3 length is 15 residues. V shed 3 bases, J shed 5 bases, and the junction held 5 bases outside the gene matches. The CDR3 nucleotides are TGTGCCAGCAGTTTTGCTAGCGGGATAAACAATGAGCAGTTCTTC. This gives the protein CASSFASGINNEQFF. Based on the CDR3 plus reference TRBV28 and TRBJ2-1, the full variable domain is DVKVTQSSRYLVKRTGEKVFLECVQDMDHENMFWYRQDPGLGLRLIYFSYDVKMKEKGDIPEGYSVSREKKERFSLILESASTNQTSMYLCASSFASGINNEQFFGPGTRLTVL.

Of note for this clonotype: A far larger clone is off by one base, so a read error is likely. The limits of the CDR3 on the DNA are not certain, so only TCRdb's listed CDR3 is given. The chain couples TRBV13 to TRBJ1-2. The CDR3 is 15 residues long, counting both termini. Germline V gene lookup returns CDR1 PRHDT and CDR2 FYEKMQ (reference sequence). The CDR3 loop is CASSFGFGNNYGNTF.

This clonotype was seen many times. The chain is built from TRBV7-6 and TRBJ2-5; the D gene is possibly TRBD2 (5 bases). Germline-derived CDR1 and CDR2 are SGHVS and FNYEAQ. V was pared by 5 bases and J by 2 bases, with 15 bases between. This CDR3 region has 15 residues. In nucleotides, the CDR3 is TGTGCCAGCAGCCCGAGGCCGGGATATCAAGAGACCCAGTACTTC. Amino acids: CASSPRPGYQETQYF.

This clonotype occurred a few times. The rearrangement joins TRBV27 to TRBJ2-7, with D possibly matching TRBD1 (5 bases). Trimming took 2 bases from V and 3 from J, leaving 14 bases between them. Looked up from germline, CDR1 is MNHEY and CDR2 is SMNVEV (reference sequence). The CDR3 consists of 15 residues. The CDR3 nucleotides read TGTGCCAGCAGTTTAATCCAGGGATTAAGCTACGAGCAGTACTTC. Encoded protein: CASSLIQGLSYEQYF.

Remarks on this clonotype: One base separates it from a far larger clone, so it is likely a read error. The gene calls are TRBV4-1 and TRBJ2-1, with D perhaps matching TRBD2 (6 bases). This CDR3 spans 13 amino acids. V lost 4 bases, J lost 10 bases, and 14 bases lay in between. From germline, CDR1 is MGHRA and CDR2 YSYEKL. Here the CDR3 DNA reads TGCGCCAGCAGCCTGGGGGAGGCCGACGAGCAGTTCTTC. Translation: CASSLGEADEQFF.

This clonotype was seen many times. J is TRBJ1-2 and V is TRBV6-2 or TRBV6-3, with 7 bases fitting TRBD1. Unmatched junction bases numbered 3, after V lost 6 bases and J lost 2 bases. The germline V gene encodes CDR1 MNHEY and CDR2 SVGEGT. The CDR3 spans 13 residues. CDR3 DNA sequence: TGTGCCAGCAGAAGGGACAGAAACTATGGCTACACCTTC. Amino acids: CASRRDRNYGYTF.

Ten or more counts support this clonotype. The genes are TRBV9 and TRBJ2-3; 7 nucleotides align to TRBD2. With 3 bases clipped from V and 4 bases from J, the junction kept 8 bases outside the gene matches. Germline CDR1 SGDLS, CDR2 YYNGEE. The CDR3 totals 15 residues. CDR3 protein: CASSDKLATSDTQYF. The CDR3 coding sequence is TGTGCCAGCAGCGACAAACTAGCGACCTCAGATACGCAGTATTTT.

This clonotype was picked up many times. This chain uses TRBV23-1 with TRBJ2-7; the match to TRBD1 covers 8 bases. TRBV23-1 is treated as an ORF (open reading frame) with a function not yet certain. The CDR3 consists of 15 residues. With V trimmed by 0 bases and J by 5 bases, 6 bases remained unmatched. CDR3 region: CASSQSPGQGHEQYF. In DNA, the CDR3 is TGCGCCAGCAGTCAATCACCCGGACAGGGCCACGAGCAGTACTTC.

The rearrangement joins TRBV5-1 to TRBJ1-6; possibly TRBD1 for D (5 bases). CDR1 and CDR2 (germline): SGHRS, YFSETQ. The germline V and J ends were trimmed by 3 bases and 5 bases, with 21 bases remaining between them. CDR3 size: 18 residues. CDR3 in amino acids: CASSSRGSRVIDNSPLHF. For the CDR3, the DNA is TGCGCCAGCAGCTCCCGGGGCAGCCGCGTCATCGATAATTCACCCCTCCACTTT.

A remark on this clonotype: A far larger clone is just one base off, so this is likely a read error. This chain links TRBV6-6 with TRBJ2-3; 14 bases map to TRBD2. Germline V lookup: CDR1 MNHNY, CDR2 SVGAGI (reference sequence). The length of the CDR3 is 15 residues. CDR3 nucleotide sequence: TGTACCAGCGGGACTAGCGGGAGTATCACAGATACGCAGTATTTT. This gives the protein CTSGTSGSITDTQYF.

This chain links TRBV24-1 with TRBJ2-2, with 8 bases aligning to TRBD1. V was clipped by 4 bases and J by 3 bases; unmatched bases: 3. The CDR3 has 15 amino acids. Germline V CDR1 and CDR2: KGHDR, SFDVKD. Written as DNA, the CDR3 is TGTGCCACCAGTGACCCGACAGGGGACACCGGGGAGCTGTTTTTT. This codes for CATSDPTGDTGELFF.

The chain is built from TRBV5-1 and TRBJ1-1, with D uncertain. With 2 bases removed from V and 4 bases from J, the gap between germline ends came to 9 bases. The CDR3 has 13 residues. CDR1 and CDR2 (germline): SGHRS, YFSETQ. CDR3 protein: CASSFAGFTEAFF. DNA of the CDR3: TGCGCCAGCAGCTTTGCGGGGTTCACTGAAGCTTTCTTT.

This rearrangement joins TRBV29-1 to TRBJ2-2; possibly TRBD1 or TRBD2 for D (5 bases each). Germline-derived CDR1 and CDR2 are SQVTM and ANQGSEA. With 7 bases removed from V and 0 bases from J, the gap between germline ends came to 9 bases. There are 13 residues in the CDR3. CDR3: CSAGTPNTGELFF. CDR3 bases: TGCAGCGCCGGGACGCCGAACACCGGGGAGCTGTTTTTT.

As concerns this clonotype: A far larger clone is one nucleotide away, so this likely arose from a read error. The chain has TRBV12-1 and TRBJ2-7; the table's D call of TRBD1 was not tested on the DNA. TRBV12-1 is a recognized pseudogene. The CDR3 has 12 amino acids. CDR3 sequence (DNA): TGTGCCAGCGGCCCGACAGGGATCGAGCAGTACTTC. This sequence encodes CASGPTGIEQYF.

This clonotype came up many times. This chain connects TRBV11-2 to TRBJ2-1; 7 nucleotides match TRBD2. Germline assignment: CDR1 SGHAT and CDR2 FQNNGV. The CDR3 is 13 residues long. After removal of 4 bases from V and 9 bases from J, the junction contained 6 bases not matched to a gene. CDR3 in DNA: TGTGCCAGCAGCTGGGGGGGGGAGCCTGAGCAGTTCTTC. Protein product: CASSWGGEPEQFF.

This clonotype was picked up many times. The V and J genes are TRBV6-6 and TRBJ2-2, with D possibly matching TRBD2 (6 bases). Germline V gene sequence: CDR1 MNHNY, CDR2 SVGAGI (reference sequence). Trimming removed 4 bases at V and 4 bases at J, with 13 bases between. The length of the CDR3 is 15 residues. The CDR3 protein is CASSSSSVGTGELFF. The CDR3 nucleotides are TGTGCCAGCAGTTCCTCTAGCGTGGGCACCGGGGAGCTGTTTTTT.

The J gene is TRBJ2-2, the V gene TRBV27; no definite D call. CDR1 and CDR2 from the germline V gene are MNHEY and SMNVEV (reference sequence). This CDR3 has 12 amino acids. The germline V and J ends were trimmed by 3 bases and 7 bases, with 6 bases remaining between them. This CDR3 reads CASSFTYGELFF. The CDR3 DNA reads TGTGCCAGCAGTTTTACGTACGGGGAGCTGTTTTTT.

The chain recombines TRBV5-1 with TRBJ2-3, with 8 bases fitting TRBD2. The length of the CDR3 is 14 residues. The ends lost 4 bases at V and 6 bases at J; junction bases unmatched: 7. Per germline, CDR1 SGHRS and CDR2 YFSETQ. CDR3 DNA sequence: TGCGCCAGCAGCGCGGGGGGACCGCGGGATACGCAGTATTTT. It encodes CASSAGGPRDTQYF.

This clonotype was seen at least ten times. At one of its ends the junction is not consistent with the germline gene, which may arise from a read error. The chain is built from TRBV7-7 and TRBJ2-2; unclear D gene. CDR1 and CDR2 (germline): SSHAT, FNYEAQ (reference sequence). CDR3 length: 16 residues. The DNA for the CDR3 is TGTGCTAGCAGCTTAGTCGCTGGGTCGAACACCGGGGAGCTGTTTTTT. It is translated as CASSLVAGSNTGELFF. The full variable domain, with the rest looked up from reference TRBV7-7 and TRBJ2-2, is GAGVSQSPRYKVTKRGQDVTLRCDPISSHATLYWYQQALGQGPEFLTYFNYEAQPDKSGLPSDRFSAERPEGSISTLTIQRTEQRDSAMYRCASSLVAGSNTGELFFGEGSRLTVL.